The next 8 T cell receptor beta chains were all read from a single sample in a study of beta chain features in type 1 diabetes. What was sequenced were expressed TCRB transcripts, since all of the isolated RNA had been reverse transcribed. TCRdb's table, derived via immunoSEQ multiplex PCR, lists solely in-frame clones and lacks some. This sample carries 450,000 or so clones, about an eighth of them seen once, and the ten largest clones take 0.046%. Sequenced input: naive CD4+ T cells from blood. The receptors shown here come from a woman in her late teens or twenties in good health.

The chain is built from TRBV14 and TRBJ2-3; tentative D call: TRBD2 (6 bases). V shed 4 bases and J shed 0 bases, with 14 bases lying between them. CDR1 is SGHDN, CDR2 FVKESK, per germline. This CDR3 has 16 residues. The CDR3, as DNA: TGTGCCAGCAGCCTTCGTCCGGGACTCAGCACAGATACGCAGTATTTT. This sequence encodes CASSLRPGLSTDTQYF.

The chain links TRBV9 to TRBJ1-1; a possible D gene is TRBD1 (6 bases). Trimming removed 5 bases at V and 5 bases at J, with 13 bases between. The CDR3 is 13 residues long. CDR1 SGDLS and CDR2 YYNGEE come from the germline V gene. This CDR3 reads CASSIQGWTEAFF. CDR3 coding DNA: TGTGCCAGCAGTATACAGGGTTGGACTGAAGCTTTCTTT. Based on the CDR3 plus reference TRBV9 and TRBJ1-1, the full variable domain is DSGVTQTPKHLITATGQRVTLRCSPRSGDLSVYWYQQSLDQGLQFLIQYYNGEERAKGNILERFSAQQFPDLHSELNLSSLELGDSALYFCASSIQGWTEAFFGQGTRLTVV.

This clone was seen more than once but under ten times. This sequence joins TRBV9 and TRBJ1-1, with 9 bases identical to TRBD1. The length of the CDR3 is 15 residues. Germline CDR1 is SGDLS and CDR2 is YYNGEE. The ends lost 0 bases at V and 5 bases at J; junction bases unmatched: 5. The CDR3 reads CASSVVGTGQTEAFF. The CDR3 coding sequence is TGTGCCAGCAGCGTAGTAGGGACAGGGCAAACTGAAGCTTTCTTT.

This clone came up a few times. As DNA, the CDR3 is TGTGCCAGCAGCCAAGTACGACGGGGGAAGGTGTTTTTT. Translation gives CASSQVRRGKVFF. The chain has TRBV14 and TRBJ1-4, with D perhaps matching TRBD1 (5 bases). Germline V gene lookup returns CDR1 SGHDN and CDR2 FVKESK. Between the trimmed V and J ends, which lost 1 base and 15 bases, there was a span of 15 bases. The CDR3 is 13 amino acids.

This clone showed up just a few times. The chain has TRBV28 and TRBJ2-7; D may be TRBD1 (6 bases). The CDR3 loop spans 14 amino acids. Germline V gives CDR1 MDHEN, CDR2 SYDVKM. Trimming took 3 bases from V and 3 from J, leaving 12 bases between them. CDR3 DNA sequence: TGTGCCAGCAGTTTGGGGGCCGGGATCTACGAGCAGTACGTC. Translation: CASSLGAGIYEQYV.

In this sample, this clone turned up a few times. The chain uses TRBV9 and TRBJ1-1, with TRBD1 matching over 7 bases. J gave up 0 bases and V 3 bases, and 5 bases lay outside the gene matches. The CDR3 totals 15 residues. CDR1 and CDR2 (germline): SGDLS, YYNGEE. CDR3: CASSGTGALNTEAFF. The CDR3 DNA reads TGTGCCAGCAGCGGTACAGGGGCGTTGAACACTGAAGCTTTCTTT.

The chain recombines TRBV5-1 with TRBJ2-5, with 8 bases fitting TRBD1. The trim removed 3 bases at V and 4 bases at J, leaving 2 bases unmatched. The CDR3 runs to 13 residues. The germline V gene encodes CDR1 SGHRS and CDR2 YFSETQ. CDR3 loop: CASSYTGGETQYF. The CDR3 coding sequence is TGCGCCAGCAGCTACACAGGGGGAGAGACCCAGTACTTC.

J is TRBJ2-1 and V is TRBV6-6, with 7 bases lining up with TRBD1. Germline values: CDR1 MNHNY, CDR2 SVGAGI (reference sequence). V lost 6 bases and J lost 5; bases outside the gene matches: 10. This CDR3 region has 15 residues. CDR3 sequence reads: CASRWDREGNNEQFF. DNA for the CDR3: TGTGCCAGCAGATGGGACAGAGAAGGGAACAATGAGCAGTTCTTC.